The clone carrying this T cell receptor beta chain has just a few counts. The germline V gene encodes CDR1 MNHEY and CDR2 SVGAGI. Trimming left V 5 bases short and J 0 bases short, with 15 bases between. The CDR3 consists of 16 residues. The source of the sample is a study of early T cells in non-severe SARS-CoV-2 infection. In the study overall: Bulk RNA isolated from unsorted whole blood underwent sequencing; chains were not paired.

TCRdb passed the 5' RACE reads through MiXCR, listing each CDR3 protein once. The table has around 60,000 distinct CDR3 sequences, about 13% seen once. Sequencing was performed on whole blood. The chain links TRBV6-5 to TRBJ2-3; D uncertain. This receptor was identified in an adult who was a healthcare worker with PCR-confirmed SARS-CoV-2 infection or an uninfected control (not recorded which). The CDR3 sequence: CASSTLTTFSTDTQYF. As DNA, the CDR3 is TGTGCCAGCAGTACACTGACGACCTTTAGCACAGATACGCAGTATTTT.